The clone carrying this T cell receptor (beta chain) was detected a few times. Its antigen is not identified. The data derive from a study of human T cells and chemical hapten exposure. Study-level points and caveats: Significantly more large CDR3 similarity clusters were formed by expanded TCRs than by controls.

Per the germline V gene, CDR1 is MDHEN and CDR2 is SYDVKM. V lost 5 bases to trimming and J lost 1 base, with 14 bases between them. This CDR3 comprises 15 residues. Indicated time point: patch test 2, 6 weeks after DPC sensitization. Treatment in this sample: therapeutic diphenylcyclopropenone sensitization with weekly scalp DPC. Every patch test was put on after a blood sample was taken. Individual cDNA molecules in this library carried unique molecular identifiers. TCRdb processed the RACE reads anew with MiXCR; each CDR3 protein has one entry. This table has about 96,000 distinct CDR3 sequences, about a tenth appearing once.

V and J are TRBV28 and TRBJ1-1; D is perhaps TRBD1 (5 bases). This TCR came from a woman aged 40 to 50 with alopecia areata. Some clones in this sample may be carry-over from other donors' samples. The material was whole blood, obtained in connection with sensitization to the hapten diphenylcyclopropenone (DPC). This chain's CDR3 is CASSPEDTKNTEAFF. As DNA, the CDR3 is TGTGCCAGCAGTCCCGAGGACACAAAGAACACTGAAGCTTTCTTT.